The source of this T cell receptor beta chain is a study of blood T cell repertoires in COVID-19. Study-wide background: PBMCs, B-cell-depleted T cells, or T cells provided the cDNA or gDNA that made up the material.

The V gene lost 4 bases and the J gene lost 13 bases, with 17 bases spanning the gap. Germline values: CDR1 LNHDA, CDR2 SQIVND (reference sequence). The CDR3 loop spans 14 amino acids. Profiled with immunoSEQ multiplex PCR; TCRdb holds only in-frame clones, not every one. The profile shows around 140,000 clones, approximately 88% of them singletons. The TCR sequence derives from an elderly woman with acute or convalescent COVID-19. The sequenced sample consisted of peripheral blood. The chain is built from TRBV19 and TRBJ1-6; possibly TRBD1 for D (6 bases). This chain's CDR3 is CASSNGQTLSPLHF. The CDR3 bases are TGTGCCAGTAGTAATGGACAGACGCTCTCCCCCCTCCACTTT. Supplemented by reference TRBV19 and TRBJ1-6, the full variable domain reads DGGITQSPKYLFRKEGQNVTLSCEQNLNHDAMYWYRQDPGQGLRLIYYSQIVNDFQKGDIAEGYSVSREKKESFPLTVTSAQKNPTAFYLCASSNGQTLSPLHFGNGTRLTVT.